The 21 T cell receptor beta chains below come from one sample, sequenced in a study of cytomegalovirus exposure and HLA in healthy donors (TCRdb year 2017). Libraries were built with the immunoSEQ multiplex PCR assay. For the multiplex PCR, a mixture combining 60 forward primers for TCR Vbeta segments and 13 reverse primers for TCR Jbeta segments was used. Entries here come from immuneACCESS through TCRdb and include only in-frame sequences with V and J called. Some clones fail to appear in such tables; in the studies checked, an unresolved V gene covers under half of the shortfall, and the cause of the remainder is unknown. The sample records around 160,000 clones, roughly 80% of which are singletons. The ten largest clones take up approximately 13% of the sample. What was sequenced was PBMCs. Receptors were obtained from a man aged 40-50 years in good health and CMV-seropositive.

The chain is built from TRBV5-3 and TRBJ2-1; no clear D. TRBV5-3 is labeled an ORF, and its function is uncertain. V was shortened by 2 bases and J by 4 bases, with 10 bases between the two germline ends. The length of the CDR3 is 14 residues. CDR3 DNA: TGTGCCAGAAGCTTTTGGTTGACTTACAATGAGCAGTTCTTC. It translates to CARSFWLTYNEQFF.

The chain employs TRBV2 and TRBJ1-2; possibly TRBD1 for D (6 bases). This CDR3 comprises 15 residues. CDR1 and CDR2 (germline): SNHLY, FYNNEI. Trimming cost V 9 bases and J 3 bases, with 20 bases left between them. CDR3 sequence reads: CASRGGASFYYGYTF. Here the CDR3 DNA reads TGTGCCAGTAGGGGGGGGGCGAGCTTTTACTATGGCTACACCTTC. Drawing the rest from reference TRBV2 and TRBJ1-2, the complete variable domain is EPEVTQTPSHQVTQMGQEVILRCVPISNHLYFYWYRQILGQKVEFLVSFYNNEISEKSEIFDDQFSVERPDGSNFTLKIRSTKLEDSAMYFCASRGGASFYYGYTFGSGTRLTVV.

The chain carries TRBV28 and TRBJ2-7, with D uncertain. V dropped 3 bases and J dropped 3 bases, with 3 bases sitting between them. The CDR3 length is 11 residues. The germline V gene has CDR1 MDHEN and CDR2 SYDVKM. The CDR3 coding sequence is TGTGCCAGCAGTTTCGTCTACGAGCAGTACTTC. As protein: CASSFVYEQYF.

The rearrangement joins TRBV2 to TRBJ2-3; tentatively, D is TRBD1 (6 bases). From germline, CDR1 is SNHLY and CDR2 FYNNEI. The V and J ends lost 5 bases and 3 bases respectively, with 15 bases between them. The CDR3 totals 15 residues. CDR3 protein: CASSLRGTLTDTQYF. Here the CDR3 DNA reads TGTGCCAGCAGTCTGAGGGGGACATTAACAGATACGCAGTATTTT.

The CDR3 DNA is TGTGCCAGCAGCTCGGGGTCAACTAATGAAAAACTGTTTTTT. It codes for CASSSGSTNEKLFF. The chain employs TRBV6-6 and TRBJ1-4, with D hard to call. This CDR3 comprises 14 residues. CDR1 and CDR2 (germline): MNHNY, SVGAGI (reference sequence). The ends were cut back, 6 bases at V and 0 bases at J, with 8 bases in the middle.

This clone was observed a single time. This specimen includes other DNA sequences encoding the same CDR3. The J gene is TRBJ2-5, the V gene TRBV5-1; possible D gene TRBD1, 6 bases. Germline V CDR1 and CDR2: SGHRS, YFSETQ. The V end lost 0 bases, the J end lost 3 bases, and 9 bases lay between the germline ends. The CDR3 is 14 residues long. CDR3 residues: CASSLGRGKETQYF. CDR3 sequence (DNA): TGCGCCAGCAGCTTGGGTAGGGGGAAAGAGACCCAGTACTTC.

This chain connects TRBV6-6 to TRBJ1-1, with D perhaps matching TRBD1 (6 bases). V lost 5 bases and J 1 base, leaving 11 bases between the germline ends. This CDR3 is 14 amino acids long. Germline CDR1 reads MNHNY; CDR2 reads SVGAGI (reference sequence). The CDR3 bases are TGTGCCAGCAGTATACAGGGACCGAACACTGAAGCTTTCTTT. Translating it yields CASSIQGPNTEAFF.

This chain links TRBV5-4 with TRBJ2-1; 11 bases map to TRBD2. The CDR3 has 16 residues. Germline loops: CDR1 SGHNT, CDR2 YYREEE (reference sequence). The V gene end was trimmed by 0 bases and the J gene end by 7 bases; junction bases not matched to a gene: 6. In nucleotides, the CDR3 is TGTGCCAGCAGCTTGGGGGGGACTAGCGGTTTAAATGAGCAGTTCTTC. Residues: CASSLGGTSGLNEQFF.

The J gene is TRBJ1-4, the V gene TRBV13; possibly TRBD1 for D (6 bases). Germline-derived CDR1 and CDR2 are PRHDT and FYEKMQ (reference sequence). CDR3 size: 15 residues. V was shortened by 5 bases and J by 6 bases, with 16 bases between the two germline ends. The CDR3 spells CASSPPTGSDEKLFF. The DNA of the CDR3 is TGTGCCAGCAGCCCCCCAACAGGGTCGGATGAAAAACTGTTTTTT.

The chain combines TRBV19 with TRBJ2-1; D possibly corresponds to TRBD1 (6 bases). Trimming took off 5 bases at V and 9 bases at J, with 11 bases between the two ends. The CDR3 has 12 residues. Germline loops: CDR1 LNHDA, CDR2 SQIVND (reference sequence). The CDR3 nucleotides are TGTGCCAGTAGTGCCAGGGGACGTGAGCAGTTCTTC. It encodes CASSARGREQFF.

The chain joins TRBV28 to TRBJ1-2; D may be TRBD1 (6 bases). In germline, CDR1 is MDHEN, CDR2 SYDVKM. The CDR3 is 17 amino acids. V was shortened by 1 base and J by 8 bases, with 23 bases between the two germline ends. DNA of the CDR3: TGTGCCAGCAGTTTATTCCCCTCCGGCAGGGGTATGGAGGGCTACACCTTC. As protein: CASSLFPSGRGMEGYTF.

V is TRBV7-2 and J is TRBJ2-2, with 9 bases fitting TRBD1. CDR3 length: 18 amino acids. Germline CDR1 SGHTA, CDR2 FQGNSA. V was clipped by 5 bases and J by 0 bases; unmatched bases: 10. CDR3 sequence reads: CASSPGTGLLANTGELFF. In DNA, the CDR3 is TGTGCCAGCAGCCCCGGGACAGGGCTTCTCGCGAACACCGGGGAGCTGTTTTTT.

The CDR3: CASSLKTGVGTEAFF. The CDR3 DNA follows: TGTGCCAGCAGCTTAAAGACAGGGGTAGGGACTGAAGCTTTCTTT. The chain recombines TRBV7-9 with TRBJ1-1; 8 nucleotides line up with TRBD1. Germline values: CDR1 SEHNR, CDR2 FQNEAQ (reference sequence). V was clipped by 2 bases and J by 5 bases; unmatched bases: 7. The CDR3 extends over 15 amino acids.

In DNA form, the CDR3 reads TGTGCCACCTCCAGGGAGGCGGGCAACAATGAGCAGTTCTTC. Translated, it gives CATSREAGNNEQFF. This chain uses TRBV28 with TRBJ2-1, with a tentative D call TRBD2 (6 bases). Germline CDR1 MDHEN, CDR2 SYDVKM. CDR3 length: 14 amino acids. The V end lost 10 bases, the J end lost 5 bases, and 18 bases lay between the germline ends.

The chain has TRBV6-1 and TRBJ1-2, with TRBD1 matching over 9 bases. Germline CDR1 and CDR2: MNHNS and SASEGT. This CDR3 spans 16 amino acids. V was clipped by 0 bases and J by 2 bases; unmatched bases: 4. The CDR3 nucleotides are TGTGCCAGCAGTGAAGCGGGAGGACAGGGGAACTATGGCTACACCTTC. Residues: CASSEAGGQGNYGYTF.

The chain couples TRBV5-4 to TRBJ2-5, with TRBD1 matching over 11 bases. V was pared by 4 bases and J by 0 bases, with 5 bases of the junction left unmatched. CDR1 is SGHNT, CDR2 YYREEE, per germline (reference sequence). The CDR3 runs to 16 residues. The DNA for the CDR3 is TGTGCCAGCAGCGGGGACAGGGGGGTTAACCAAGAGACCCAGTACTTC. Translated: CASSGDRGVNQETQYF.

The chain links TRBV10-3 to TRBJ2-7; TRBD1 might be the D (8 bases). Trimming took 6 bases from V and 6 from J, leaving 15 bases between them. This CDR3 is 13 amino acids long. In germline, CDR1 is ENHRY, CDR2 SYGVKD. DNA for the CDR3: TGTGCCATCAGGCCACAGGGGGGGGGCGAGCAGTACTTC. Translated: CAIRPQGGGEQYF.

The V gene is TRBV11-1, the J gene TRBJ2-2; a possible D gene is TRBD2 (6 bases). Germline values: CDR1 SGHAT, CDR2 FQDESV (reference sequence). Trimming shortened V by 5 bases and J by 6 bases, and 13 bases separated the two germline ends. This CDR3 is 14 amino acids long. DNA of the CDR3: TGTGCCAGCAGCCACCCCGGACTACCCGGGGAGCTGTTTTTT. It encodes CASSHPGLPGELFF.

The chain employs TRBV7-9 and TRBJ2-7, with D possibly matching TRBD2 (6 bases). Germline CDR1 and CDR2: SEHNR and FQNEAQ (reference sequence). V gave up 5 bases and J gave up 0 bases, with 11 bases separating them. The CDR3 has 14 residues. CDR3 residues: CASSRWDSSYEQYF. CDR3 nucleotides: TGTGCCAGCAGCCGTTGGGACTCCTCCTACGAGCAGTACTTC. Based on the CDR3 plus reference TRBV7-9 and TRBJ2-7, the full variable domain is DTGVSQNPRHKITKRGQNVTFRCDPISEHNRLYWYRQTLGQGPEFLTYFQNEAQLEKSRLLSDRFSAERPKGSFSTLEIQRTEQGDSAMYLCASSRWDSSYEQYFGPGTRLTVT.

V gene TRBV19 combines with J gene TRBJ2-5; the D gene is possibly TRBD1 (6 bases). With 4 bases removed from V and 4 bases from J, the gap between germline ends came to 16 bases. CDR1 and CDR2 from the germline V gene are LNHDA and SQIVND (reference sequence). The CDR3 is made up of 15 amino acids. In DNA, the CDR3 is TGTGCCAGTAGTAGAGGCCGTACAGGGCCAGAGACCCAGTACTTC. This encodes CASSRGRTGPETQYF.

The chain recombines TRBV5-5 with TRBJ1-1; D not resolved. V was clipped by 2 bases and J by 0 bases, with 14 bases between them. The CDR3 contains 16 residues. Germline V gene data show CDR1 as SGHKS and CDR2 as YYEKEE (reference sequence). In DNA form, the CDR3 reads TGTGCCAGCAGCTTCCACAACATGGGCCTGAACACTGAAGCTTTCTTT. This sequence encodes CASSFHNMGLNTEAFF.